This T cell receptor (beta chain) stems from a study of somatic mutations in cytotoxic T cells in rheumatoid arthritis. Clones were sequenced by immunoSEQ multiplex PCR, and TCRdb holds only the in-frame ones, with some missing. The sample includes roughly 20,000 clones, 55% to 80% of them seen just once. As for this clone: Antigen specificity is unknown.

The study's findings and limits: Antigens bound by the expanded CD8+ clones were not identified. Patients with rheumatoid arthritis did not differ significantly from age-matched healthy controls in CD8+ T-cell clonality.

The CDR3 spans 15 residues. The ends lost 2 bases at V and 8 bases at J; junction bases unmatched: 9. Germline lookup yields CDR1 MNHEY and CDR2 SVGAGI. Sequenced: CD8+ T cells sorted from blood. V and J are TRBV6-5 and TRBJ2-1, with 7 bases identical to TRBD2. The TCR comes from an adult with rheumatoid arthritis. The CDR3 sequence: CASSYQLAVGDEQFF. CDR3 sequence (DNA): TGTGCCAGCAGTTACCAGCTAGCGGTAGGGGATGAGCAGTTCTTC.